One sample yielded the 21 T cell receptor beta chains listed below, sequenced in a study of blood T cell repertoires in COVID-19 (dated by TCRdb to 2020 to 2022). The library was prepared using the immunoSEQ multiplex PCR assay. This immuneACCESS table, as held by TCRdb, lists in-frame sequences with V and J called but not all clones. Of the missing ones, under half trace to an unresolved V gene in checked studies; the others have no known cause. The sample table lists 50,000 to 65,000 clones, about four fifths of them with a count of one. Around 6.5% of the sample comes from the top ten. Sequencing was done on a sample of peripheral blood. The source is a human donor in a cohort sampled during active COVID-19.

This clone was counted a few times. This chain links TRBV5-1 with TRBJ2-1; D gene unclear. Trimming cost V 2 bases and J 6 bases, with 6 bases left between them. The CDR3 is 12 amino acids. Germline-derived CDR1 and CDR2 are SGHRS and YFSETQ. DNA for the CDR3: TGCGCCAGCAGCTTATCGGGCAATGAGCAGTTCTTC. It is translated as CASSLSGNEQFF.

The V call is TRBV5-1, the J call TRBJ2-7; possibly TRBD2 for D (6 bases). The CDR3 is made up of 15 amino acids. V was pared by 3 bases and J by 0 bases, with 13 bases between. Germline CDR1 is SGHRS and CDR2 is YFSETQ. The CDR3 is CASSSQGGLSYEQYF. The CDR3 bases are TGCGCCAGCAGCTCCCAGGGAGGCCTCTCCTACGAGCAGTACTTC.

The chain combines TRBV3-1 (or the pseudogene TRBV3-2) with TRBJ1-2; the D is unclear. This CDR3 region has 14 residues. V lost 2 bases and J 4 bases, leaving 11 bases between the germline ends. Germline assignment: CDR1 LGHDT and CDR2 YNNKEL (reference sequence). CDR3 amino acids: CASSQQSRLYGYTF. The CDR3, as DNA: TGTGCCAGCAGCCAACAAAGTAGACTCTATGGCTACACCTTC.

The V and J genes are TRBV25-1 and TRBJ2-1, with TRBD2 identical over 8 bases. The trim removed 5 bases at V and 9 bases at J, leaving 15 bases unmatched. Germline V CDR1 and CDR2: MGHDK, SYGVNS. The CDR3 length is 16 residues. Here the CDR3 reads CASSLRTSLTKGEQFF. In DNA, the CDR3 is TGTGCCAGCAGTCTACGGACTAGCCTAACCAAGGGTGAGCAGTTCTTC.

J is TRBJ2-5 and V is TRBV29-1; 7 bases align to TRBD2. Germline loops: CDR1 SQVTM, CDR2 ANQGSEA. J lost 4 bases, V lost 7 bases, and 9 bases had no gene match. CDR3 length: 13 amino acids. The CDR3 sequence: CSAPGGTSETQYF. The CDR3 DNA sequence: TGCAGCGCTCCGGGGGGTACCTCAGAGACCCAGTACTTC. Based on the CDR3 plus reference TRBV29-1 and TRBJ2-5, the full variable domain is SAVISQKPSRDICQRGTSLTIQCQVDSQVTMMFWYRQQPGQSLTLIATANQGSEATYESGFVIDKFPISRPNLTFSTLTVSNMSPEDSSIYLCSAPGGTSETQYFGPGTRLLVL.

This sequence joins TRBV21-1 and TRBJ2-7; no check of the table's D call, TRBD2, against the DNA was made. TRBV21-1 counts as a pseudogene. The CDR3 has 18 residues. In nucleotides, the CDR3 is TGTGCCAGCGTGGGGCAGGTAGGACTAGCGGGAGACGTCCACGAGCAGTACTTC. Protein sequence: CASVGQVGLAGDVHEQYF.

As to this clone: An end of the junction does not agree with germline; a read error may underlie this. V and J are TRBV5-6 and TRBJ2-3; 8 nucleotides line up with TRBD2. The CDR3 totals 15 residues. The germline V gene has CDR1 SGHDT and CDR2 YYEEEE. CDR3 bases: TGTGCCCGCAGCGCCGGGGGGGGTGGCACAGATACGCAGTATTTT. Its protein product is CARSAGGGGTDTQYF.

The V and J genes are TRBV18 and TRBJ1-1, with 10 bases lining up with TRBD1. The CDR3 has 13 amino acids. Trimming took 4 bases from V and 8 from J; bases not matched to a gene: 4. Germline CDR1 is KGHSH and CDR2 is LQKENI. The chain's CDR3 is CASSRQTGGEAFF. The CDR3 DNA follows: TGTGCCAGCTCACGACAGACAGGGGGCGAAGCTTTCTTT.

As DNA, the CDR3 is TGTGCCAGCAGGCTCAGGGTCCAAGAGACCCAGTACTTC. Translation: CASRLRVQETQYF. The chain employs TRBV6-5 and TRBJ2-5; D is perhaps TRBD1 (5 bases). Looked up from germline, CDR1 is MNHEY and CDR2 is SVGAGI. Trimming took off 6 bases at V and 1 base at J, with 9 bases between the two ends. This CDR3 is built from 13 residues.

This chain joins TRBV5-4 and TRBJ1-1, with 10 bases lining up with TRBD1. Germline values: CDR1 SGHNT, CDR2 YYREEE (reference sequence). Trimming took 4 bases from V and 0 from J; bases not matched to a gene: 3. The CDR3 is 15 residues long. CDR3 region: CASSQGQGMNTEAFF. For the CDR3, the DNA is TGTGCCAGCAGCCAGGGACAGGGGATGAACACTGAAGCTTTCTTT. The entire variable domain, with the rest obtained from reference TRBV5-4 and TRBJ1-1, is as follows: ETGVTQSPTHLIKTRGQQVTLRCSSQSGHNTVSWYQQALGQGPQFIFQYYREEENGRGNFPPRFSGLQFPNYSSELNVNALELDDSALYLCASSQGQGMNTEAFFGQGTRLTVV.

The chain has TRBV19 and TRBJ2-7; a possible D gene is TRBD2 (6 bases). The germline V gene has CDR1 LNHDA and CDR2 SQIVND (reference sequence). This CDR3 comprises 14 residues. V shed 1 base and J shed 6 bases, with 13 bases lying between them. CDR3: CASSIAGSPSEQYF. CDR3 nucleotides: TGTGCCAGTAGTATAGCCGGGAGTCCCTCCGAGCAGTACTTC.

This chain joins TRBV3-1 (or the pseudogene TRBV3-2) and TRBJ2-5; D is perhaps TRBD2 (6 bases). This CDR3 region has 15 residues. From germline, CDR1 is LGHDT and CDR2 YNNKEL (reference sequence). With 0 bases removed from V and 9 bases from J, the gap between germline ends came to 17 bases. CDR3 sequence (DNA): TGTGCCAGCAGCCAAGACCCCGGGGGAGGTCGGCCCCAGTACTTC. It specifies CASSQDPGGGRPQYF.

The CDR3 sequence is CASSEGTVYGYTF. The CDR3 DNA sequence: TGTGCCAGCAGCGAGGGGACAGTCTATGGCTACACCTTC. V usage is TRBV9 and J usage is TRBJ1-2; 7 nucleotides line up with TRBD1. V shed 3 bases and J 4 bases; nucleotides not matched to a gene: 3. The CDR3 consists of 13 residues. Germline CDR1 and CDR2: SGDLS and YYNGEE.

This chain uses TRBV9 with TRBJ2-7; D is possibly TRBD2 (5 bases). Germline V gene sequence: CDR1 SGDLS, CDR2 YYNGEE. V was cut by 3 bases and J by 3 bases, with 10 bases left in between. This CDR3 comprises 13 residues. The CDR3 reads CASSATTHYEQYF. The CDR3 nucleotides read TGTGCCAGCAGCGCGACTACTCACTACGAGCAGTACTTC.

The V gene is TRBV6-1, the J gene TRBJ2-7; D remains ambiguous. Trimming stripped 1 base from V and 0 bases from J, with 10 bases between. CDR1 and CDR2 (germline): MNHNS, SASEGT. The CDR3 extends over 15 amino acids. The CDR3 DNA follows: TGTGCCAGCAGTGAAGAACTGAAGAGCTCCTACGAGCAGTACTTC. Its translation: CASSEELKSSYEQYF.

This chain uses TRBV27 with TRBJ2-5; TRBD1 agrees at 10 bases. This CDR3 region has 18 residues. Germline V gene lookup returns CDR1 MNHEY and CDR2 SMNVEV (reference sequence). V lost 5 bases to trimming and J lost 4 bases; unmatched junction nucleotides: 16. Here the CDR3 reads CASSPPPKTGTGVETQYF. The DNA for the CDR3 is TGTGCCAGCAGTCCCCCTCCTAAGACCGGGACAGGGGTAGAGACCCAGTACTTC.

V gene TRBV5-6 combines with J gene TRBJ2-7, with 10 bases aligning to TRBD1. J lost 7 bases, V lost 4 bases, and 20 bases had no gene match. The CDR3 has 18 residues. Germline V lookup: CDR1 SGHDT, CDR2 YYEEEE. CDR3 in amino acids: CASSPPTRDRGGPWEQYF. The CDR3 DNA follows: TGTGCCAGCAGCCCCCCGACCCGGGACAGGGGAGGCCCGTGGGAGCAGTACTTC.

The J gene is TRBJ1-2, the V gene TRBV4-2, with 11 bases identical to TRBD1. Germline V gene lookup returns CDR1 LGHNA and CDR2 YNFKEQ. The CDR3 runs to 15 residues. Losses at the gene ends were 0 bases for V and 8 bases for J; bases not matched to a gene: 5. Here the CDR3 reads CASSQDGQGAGGYTF. The CDR3 DNA sequence: TGTGCCAGCAGCCAAGACGGACAGGGGGCTGGCGGCTACACCTTC.

V is TRBV3-1 (or the pseudogene TRBV3-2) and J is TRBJ2-7; D perhaps matches TRBD2 (5 bases). Per the germline V gene, CDR1 is LGHDT and CDR2 is YNNKEL (reference sequence). V was pared by 4 bases and J by 4 bases, with 14 bases between. CDR3 length: 14 amino acids. In DNA, the CDR3 is TGTGCCAGCAGCCCTCGGGGTATCTGGTACGAGCAGTACTTC. Protein sequence: CASSPRGIWYEQYF.

This chain uses TRBV11-2 with TRBJ2-1, with 12 nucleotides matching TRBD1. The CDR3 sequence is 15 residues long. V was clipped by 3 bases and J by 6 bases; unmatched bases: 3. Germline-derived CDR1 and CDR2 are SGHAT and FQNNGV. The CDR3 region has the DNA TGTGCCAGCAGCTTCCGGGACAGGGGGCGCAATGAGCAGTTCTTC. This encodes CASSFRDRGRNEQFF.

This chain joins TRBV6-5 and TRBJ1-1, with D hard to call. The CDR3 is 12 amino acids. Trimming removed 4 bases at V and 7 bases at J, with 10 bases between. Germline CDR1 is MNHEY and CDR2 is SVGAGI. The CDR3 spells CASSSPTGEAFF. The DNA for the CDR3 is TGTGCCAGCAGTTCCCCGACTGGTGAAGCTTTCTTT.